This TCR beta chain originates from a study of blood T cell repertoires in COVID-19. The method was immunoSEQ multiplex PCR; TCRdb's version includes in-frame clones alone and lacks a portion of them. The table lists nearly 65,000 clones, roughly 80% of them singletons. Per germline, CDR1 LNHNV and CDR2 YYDKDF (reference sequence). The CDR3 covers 13 residues. The V end was cut by 3 bases, the J end by 8 bases, with 8 bases between. This clone was observed a handful of times. The clonotype comes from a human donor in a cohort sampled during active COVID-19. The sequencing input was peripheral blood. The chain employs TRBV15 and TRBJ1-6; a weak D match, TRBD1 (6 bases). DNA for the CDR3: TGTGCCACCAGCAGTGACAGGTATTCACCCCTCCACTTT. It specifies CATSSDRYSPLHF. Full variable domain (remainder filled in from reference TRBV15 and TRBJ1-6): DAMVIQNPRYQVTQFGKPVTLSCSQTLNHNVMYWYQQKSSQAPKLLFHYYDKDFNNEADTPDNFQSRRPNTSFCFLDIRSPGLGDTAMYLCATSSDRYSPLHFGNGTRLTVT.